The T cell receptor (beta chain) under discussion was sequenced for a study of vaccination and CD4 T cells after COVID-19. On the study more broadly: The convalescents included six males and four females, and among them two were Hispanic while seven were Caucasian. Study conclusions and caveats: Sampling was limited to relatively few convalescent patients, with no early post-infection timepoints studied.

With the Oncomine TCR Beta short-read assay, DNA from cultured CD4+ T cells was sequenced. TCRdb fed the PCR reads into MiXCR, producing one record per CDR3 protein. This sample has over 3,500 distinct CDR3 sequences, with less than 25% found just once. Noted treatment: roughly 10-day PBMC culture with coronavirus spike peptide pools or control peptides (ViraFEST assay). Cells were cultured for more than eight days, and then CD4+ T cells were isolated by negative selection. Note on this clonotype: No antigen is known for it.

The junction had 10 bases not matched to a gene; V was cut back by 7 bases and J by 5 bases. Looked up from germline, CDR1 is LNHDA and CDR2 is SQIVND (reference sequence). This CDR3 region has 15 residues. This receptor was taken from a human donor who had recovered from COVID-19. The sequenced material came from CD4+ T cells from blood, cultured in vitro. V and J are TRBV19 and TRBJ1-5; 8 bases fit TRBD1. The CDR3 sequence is CASNRQGPLDQPQHF. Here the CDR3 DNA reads TGTGCCAGTAATAGACAGGGGCCACTGGATCAGCCCCAGCATTTT. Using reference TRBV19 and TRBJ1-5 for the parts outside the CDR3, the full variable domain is DGGITQSPKYLFRKEGQNVTLSCEQNLNHDAMYWYRQDPGQGLRLIYYSQIVNDFQKGDIAEGYSVSREKKESFPLTVTSAQKNPTAFYLCASNRQGPLDQPQHFGDGTRLSIL.